This T cell receptor beta chain was identified during a study of blood T cell repertoires in COVID-19. Study overall: Specimens from acute and convalescent COVID-19 originated in the United States, Italy and Spain. Nucleic acid was either cDNA or gDNA, and it came from T cells, B-cell-depleted T cells, or PBMCs.

Methods used by the authors: Quantification of nucleated cells was approximated via reference gene primer amplification. Profiled with immunoSEQ multiplex PCR; TCRdb holds only in-frame clones, not every one. That table gives V, J and clone size, and the DNA gave D and trimming. Among about 190,000 clones listed, about 88% were seen once. The length of the CDR3 is 16 residues. Trimming took 0 bases from V and 1 from J, leaving 11 bases between them. In germline, CDR1 is SGHRS, CDR2 YFSETQ. The clonotype was recovered from a woman aged 35 to 49 who had recovered from COVID-19. The chain is built from TRBV5-1 and TRBJ2-1, with a possible D match to TRBD1 (6 bases). What was sequenced was peripheral blood. CDR3: CASSLGTVGSYNEQFF. The CDR3 nucleotides read TGCGCCAGCAGCTTGGGGACAGTCGGTTCCTACAATGAGCAGTTCTTC.